One and the same sample provided the 29 T cell receptor beta chains below, sequenced in a study of T cells in Graves' hyperthyroidism and ophthalmopathy. Amplification targeted TCR beta CDR3 regions from RNA transcripts. First-round RT-PCR of the TCR CDR3 relied on the HTBI primer set. TCRdb reanalysed the multiplex PCR reads using MiXCR and keeps one entry per CDR3 protein. The sample has about 380,000 distinct CDR3 sequences, approximately 15% seen once. Sequencing was done on a sample of blood. The origin of the receptors is a woman in her twenties or thirties with Graves' ophthalmopathy.

There are many counts of this clonotype. The V call is TRBV20-1, the J call TRBJ1-3; D remains unclear. From germline, CDR1 is DFQATT and CDR2 SNEGSKA (reference sequence). Trimming shortened V by 1 base and J by 0 bases, and 1 base separated the two germline ends. The CDR3 extends over 12 amino acids. The CDR3 DNA is TGCAGTGCTAGAGGCTCTGGAAACACCATATATTTT. It is translated as CSARGSGNTIYF.

This clonotype showed up many times. CDR3 residues: CASSWTGANNQPQHF. The CDR3 nucleotides read TGTGCCAGCAGTTGGACAGGGGCTAACAATCAGCCCCAGCATTTT. This chain uses TRBV28 with TRBJ1-5; TRBD1 matches 9 bases. The CDR3 runs to 15 residues. CDR1 and CDR2 from the germline V gene are MDHEN and SYDVKM. The junction had 4 bases not matched to a gene; V was cut back by 4 bases and J by 3 bases.

This clonotype appeared many times. The chain links TRBV3-1 to TRBJ2-3; 8 bases are a match to TRBD2. Germline V CDR1 and CDR2: LGHDT, YNNKEL (reference sequence). The CDR3 has 14 amino acids. After removal of 2 bases from V and 9 bases from J, the junction contained 7 bases not matched to a gene. The CDR3 DNA is TGTGCCAGCAGCCAAAGGACCGCGGGGGGAACGCAGTATTTT. It codes for CASSQRTAGGTQYF.

This clonotype was seen ten or more times. The gene calls are TRBV6-1 and TRBJ2-3; possibly TRBD2 for D (5 bases). The CDR3 spans 12 residues. Trimming took off 7 bases at V and 6 bases at J, with 11 bases between the two ends. CDR1 and CDR2 from the germline V gene are MNHNS and SASEGT. The CDR3: CASNAGYDTQYF. The DNA of the CDR3 is TGTGCCAGCAATGCGGGCTACGATACGCAGTATTTT.

This clonotype has at least ten counts. The V and J genes are TRBV20-1 and TRBJ1-2; TRBD1 matches 9 bases. With V trimmed by 6 bases and J by 0 bases, 8 bases remained unmatched. The V gene's germline CDR1 is DFQATT and CDR2 SNEGSKA (reference sequence). CDR3 size: 15 residues. The CDR3 DNA follows: TGCAGTGCGCAACCCGGGACAGGGTCTAACTATGGCTACACCTTC. This codes for CSAQPGTGSNYGYTF.

Ten or more counts support this clonotype. The V gene is TRBV18, the J gene TRBJ1-1; D gene uncertain. The germline V and J ends were trimmed by 4 bases and 0 bases, with 18 bases remaining between them. CDR1 is KGHSH and CDR2 is LQKENI in the germline V gene. The CDR3 spans 17 residues. For the CDR3, the DNA is TGTGCCAGCTCACTACAAATTCGACGAGGAATGAACACTGAAGCTTTCTTT. Protein: CASSLQIRRGMNTEAFF. Complete variable domain (other parts from reference TRBV18 and TRBJ1-1): NAGVMQNPRHLVRRRGQEARLRCSPMKGHSHVYWYRQLPEEGLKFMVYLQKENIIDESGMPKERFSAEFPKEGPSILRIQQVVRGDSAAYFCASSLQIRRGMNTEAFFGQGTRLTVV.

This clonotype was seen ten or more times. The gene calls are TRBV28 and TRBJ1-2, with D maybe TRBD1 (5 bases). V was clipped by 7 bases and J by 4 bases, with 19 bases between them. CDR1 and CDR2 (germline): MDHEN, SYDVKM. CDR3 length: 15 residues. CDR3 sequence reads: CASTDTRDGGYGYTF. CDR3 nucleotides: TGTGCCAGCACCGACACCCGGGACGGCGGCTATGGCTACACCTTC.

This clonotype was counted ten times or more. The chain employs TRBV2 and TRBJ2-1; D not certain. This CDR3 is 14 amino acids long. V was shortened by 6 bases and J by 2 bases, with 11 bases between the two germline ends. Germline CDR1 SNHLY, CDR2 FYNNEI. Here the CDR3 DNA reads TGTGCCAGCAGCTACGACACCACCTACAATGAGCAGTTCTTC. Translation: CASSYDTTYNEQFF.

At least ten counts were recorded for this clonotype. V gene TRBV3-1 combines with J gene TRBJ2-5, with 7 bases identical to TRBD2. Germline lookup yields CDR1 LGHDT and CDR2 YNNKEL (reference sequence). V was pared by 0 bases and J by 5 bases, with 6 bases of the junction left unmatched. The CDR3 length is 15 residues. CDR3 amino acids: CASSQERAGWETQYF. The CDR3 DNA follows: TGTGCCAGCAGCCAAGAGCGAGCGGGATGGGAGACCCAGTACTTC.

This clonotype was seen ten or more times. This chain links TRBV30 with TRBJ2-7; D could derive from TRBD1 or TRBD2 (6 bases each). The CDR3 is 14 residues long. Looked up from germline, CDR1 is GTSNPN and CDR2 is SVGIG (reference sequence). V lost 6 bases and J lost 2, with 17 bases in between. The CDR3 sequence: CACQGGTLAYEQYF. CDR3 nucleotide sequence: TGTGCCTGCCAAGGGGGGACACTGGCCTACGAGCAGTACTTC.

This clonotype was counted ten times or more. This chain joins TRBV29-1 and TRBJ1-1, with 10 bases lining up with TRBD1. V lost 7 bases and J lost 5; bases outside the gene matches: 7. From germline, CDR1 is SQVTM and CDR2 ANQGSEA. The CDR3 runs 13 residues. The CDR3 region is CSAGTGALTEAFF. In nucleotides, the CDR3 is TGCAGCGCGGGGACAGGGGCGTTAACTGAAGCTTTCTTT.

CDR3 sequence: CASSLRGGIGELFF. Here the CDR3 DNA reads TGTGCCAGCAGTCTCCGGGGGGGGATCGGGGAGCTGTTTTTT. The chain employs TRBV12-3 or TRBV12-4 and TRBJ2-2; 8 bases align to TRBD2. The CDR3 covers 14 residues. V lost 5 bases, J lost 7 bases, and 6 bases stayed unmatched.

There are many counts of this clonotype. The J gene is TRBJ2-5, the V gene TRBV28; D is perhaps TRBD1 (5 bases). Trimming pared 5 bases from V and 5 bases from J, leaving 18 bases between. Germline CDR1 MDHEN, CDR2 SYDVKM. The CDR3 runs to 15 residues. Written as DNA, the CDR3 is TGTGCCAGCAGTCCTGAACACAGGCCGTGGGAGACCCAGTACTTC. Translated: CASSPEHRPWETQYF.

This clonotype was detected a few times. The V and J genes are TRBV5-6 and TRBJ2-7, with 7 bases that match TRBD1. CDR1 is SGHDT, CDR2 YYEEEE, per germline. The CDR3 spans 14 residues. V trimming: 5 bases; J trimming: 2 bases; junction bases outside the gene matches: 7. This chain's CDR3 is CASRDRDSPYEQYF. The CDR3 region has the DNA TGTGCCAGCAGGGATAGGGACAGTCCCTACGAGCAGTACTTC.

The table lists this clonotype with a few counts. The rearrangement joins TRBV19 to TRBJ1-2; TRBD1 is a possible D gene (6 bases). Germline loops: CDR1 LNHDA, CDR2 SQIVND (reference sequence). V was pared by 7 bases and J by 6 bases, with 18 bases between. CDR3 length equals 14 residues. The CDR3 protein is CASTEDRQRDGYTF. The CDR3 DNA follows: TGTGCCAGTACCGAGGACAGACAAAGAGATGGCTACACCTTC.

This clonotype came up a few times. The chain carries TRBV3-1 and TRBJ1-3; D is uncertain. The CDR3 consists of 15 residues. V gave up 3 bases and J gave up 2 bases, with 11 bases separating them. Germline V gives CDR1 LGHDT, CDR2 YNNKEL (reference sequence). The DNA for the CDR3 is TGTGCCAGCAGCCAGACCAGTTATACTGGAAACACCATATATTTT. It specifies CASSQTSYTGNTIYF.

This clonotype showed up many times. This chain links TRBV5-1 with TRBJ2-7; weak D call: TRBD2 (6 bases). Trimming shortened V by 5 bases and J by 0 bases, and 21 bases separated the two germline ends. In germline, CDR1 is SGHRS, CDR2 YFSETQ. The CDR3 loop spans 17 amino acids. The CDR3, as DNA: TGCGCCAGCAGTCGAGAGGCGGGAACAGGCTTCTCCTACGAGCAGTACTTC. This encodes CASSREAGTGFSYEQYF.

This clonotype was observed many times. The J gene is TRBJ1-6, the V gene TRBV27; D perhaps matches TRBD1 (6 bases). The V gene's germline CDR1 is MNHEY and CDR2 SMNVEV (reference sequence). V dropped 6 bases and J dropped 10 bases, with 13 bases sitting between them. The CDR3 covers 13 residues. The CDR3 protein is CASRQQGVSPLHF. CDR3 bases: TGTGCCAGCAGGCAACAGGGAGTCTCACCCCTCCACTTT.

This clonotype was recorded many times. CDR3 region: CASRSTGGANQPQHF. The CDR3 DNA sequence: TGTGCCAGCAGGTCGACAGGGGGCGCAAATCAGCCCCAGCATTTT. The J gene is TRBJ1-5, the V gene TRBV12-3 or TRBV12-4; 10 nucleotides agree with TRBD1. Trimming removed 6 bases from V and 4 bases from J; junction bases left unmatched: 6. The CDR3 has 15 amino acids.

This clonotype appeared many times. This chain connects TRBV10-3 to TRBJ1-1, with 7 bases lining up with TRBD1. The V gene end was trimmed by 8 bases and the J gene end by 5 bases; junction bases not matched to a gene: 8. From germline, CDR1 is ENHRY and CDR2 SYGVKD. This CDR3 comprises 13 residues. The CDR3 DNA reads as TGTGCCATCGCAAAGACAGGGAAGACTGAAGCTTTCTTT. Translation: CAIAKTGKTEAFF.

This clonotype was recorded at least ten times. The rearrangement links TRBV6-1 to TRBJ1-1, with D uncertain. The CDR3 extends over 18 amino acids. V was clipped by 5 bases and J by 0 bases, with 22 bases between them. The germline gives CDR1 MNHNS, CDR2 SASEGT. Written as DNA, the CDR3 is TGTGCCAGCAGTCGGCGGTACAGCAAGGGATCCCTGAACACTGAAGCTTTCTTT. Its protein is CASSRRYSKGSLNTEAFF.

This clonotype was recorded at least ten times. The rearrangement joins TRBV14 to TRBJ2-3; D may be TRBD2 (6 bases). The CDR3 contains 16 residues. Trimming took off 4 bases at V and 2 bases at J, with 16 bases between the two ends. The germline V gene encodes CDR1 SGHDN and CDR2 FVKESK. CDR3 in DNA: TGTGCCAGCAGCCCGGGAGAGGTACTAGTCACAGATACGCAGTATTTT. Translating gives CASSPGEVLVTDTQYF. Full variable domain (rest looked up from reference TRBV14 and TRBJ2-3): EAGVTQFPSHSVIEKGQTVTLRCDPISGHDNLYWYRRVMGKEIKFLLHFVKESKQDESGMPNNRFLAERTGGTYSTLKVQPAELEDSGVYFCASSPGEVLVTDTQYFGPGTRLTVL.

This clonotype was counted at least ten times. The rearrangement uses TRBV30 and TRBJ1-6; D possibly corresponds to TRBD1 (5 bases). Germline lookup yields CDR1 GTSNPN and CDR2 SVGIG (reference sequence). The germline V and J ends were trimmed by 3 bases and 7 bases, with 13 bases remaining between them. CDR3 length: 14 residues. The CDR3 DNA reads TGTGCCTGGAGAACTCGGGGGTCGAATTCACCCCTCCACTTT. Translating gives CAWRTRGSNSPLHF.

This clonotype was picked up many times. The genes are TRBV30 and TRBJ1-5, with D maybe TRBD1 (5 bases). CDR1 and CDR2 from the germline V gene are GTSNPN and SVGIG (reference sequence). The CDR3 is 13 residues long. V lost 2 bases and J 5 bases, leaving 10 bases between the germline ends. The CDR3: CAWSKGSDQPQHF. The CDR3 nucleotides read TGTGCCTGGAGTAAGGGGTCAGATCAGCCCCAGCATTTT.

This clonotype was detected ten times or more. This sequence joins TRBV24-1 and TRBJ2-1; 7 bases are shared with TRBD2. The V gene end was trimmed by 1 base and the J gene end by 10 bases; junction bases not matched to a gene: 9. Germline CDR1 KGHDR, CDR2 SFDVKD. The CDR3 spans 15 residues. The CDR3 nucleotides are TGTGCCACCAGTGATTTTCTTGGGGCTAGCGGCGAGCAGTTCTTC. This codes for CATSDFLGASGEQFF.

This clonotype has a count of ten or more. The gene calls are TRBV7-9 and TRBJ2-1, with D maybe TRBD1 (6 bases). Trimming removed 5 bases from V and 8 bases from J, with 13 bases in between. The CDR3 is made up of 13 amino acids. Germline CDR1 reads SEHNR; CDR2 reads FQNEAQ (reference sequence). This CDR3 reads CASSGPQGYEQFF. In nucleotides, the CDR3 is TGTGCCAGCAGCGGCCCACAGGGCTATGAGCAGTTCTTC.

V gene TRBV6-1 combines with J gene TRBJ1-4; no reliable D call. This CDR3 is built from 14 residues. Looked up from germline, CDR1 is MNHNS and CDR2 is SASEGT. V lost 11 bases and J 0 bases, leaving 13 bases between the germline ends. CDR3 residues: CAGWQAATNEKLFF. The CDR3, as DNA: TGTGCCGGGTGGCAGGCAGCAACTAATGAAAAACTGTTTTTT.

The chain recombines TRBV2 with TRBJ2-1; TRBD2 agrees at 10 bases. Trimming took 2 bases from V and 1 from J; bases not matched to a gene: 5. There are 17 residues in the CDR3. Germline CDR1 and CDR2: SNHLY and FYNNEI. The CDR3 sequence: CASSETYSGGSYNEQFF. The CDR3 region has the DNA TGTGCCAGCAGTGAAACCTATAGCGGGGGGTCCTACAATGAGCAGTTCTTC. Full variable domain (outside the CDR3, taken from reference TRBV2 and TRBJ2-1): EPEVTQTPSHQVTQMGQEVILRCVPISNHLYFYWYRQILGQKVEFLVSFYNNEISEKSEIFDDQFSVERPDGSNFTLKIRSTKLEDSAMYFCASSETYSGGSYNEQFFGPGTRLTVL.

This CDR3 reads CSVEVEAGGPEEQFF. The CDR3 DNA follows: TGCAGCGTTGAAGTTGAAGCGGGGGGGCCGGAGGAGCAGTTCTTC. V and J are TRBV29-1 and TRBJ2-1; TRBD2 agrees at 10 bases. This CDR3 contains 15 residues. Germline-derived CDR1 and CDR2 are SQVTM and ANQGSEA. V lost 1 base to trimming and J lost 10 bases; unmatched junction nucleotides: 10.